This T cell receptor (beta chain) was obtained from a study of blood T cell repertoires in COVID-19. Many counts were recorded for this clone. Generated by immunoSEQ multiplex PCR, the TCRdb table keeps only in-frame clones and is missing some. Here the sample spans around 170,000 clones, 83% being singletons. CDR1 is SGHDT and CDR2 is YYEEEE in the germline V gene. V lost 3 bases, J lost 0 bases, and 16 bases lay in between. This CDR3 has 17 amino acids. The sequence was obtained from a human donor in a cohort sampled during active COVID-19. The source material was peripheral blood. J is TRBJ1-5 and V is TRBV5-6; D gene unclear. CDR3 nucleotide sequence: TGTGCCAGCAGCTCAACCGCGGTCGCAGTTAGCAATCAGCCCCAGCATTTT. Protein sequence: CASSSTAVAVSNQPQHF.